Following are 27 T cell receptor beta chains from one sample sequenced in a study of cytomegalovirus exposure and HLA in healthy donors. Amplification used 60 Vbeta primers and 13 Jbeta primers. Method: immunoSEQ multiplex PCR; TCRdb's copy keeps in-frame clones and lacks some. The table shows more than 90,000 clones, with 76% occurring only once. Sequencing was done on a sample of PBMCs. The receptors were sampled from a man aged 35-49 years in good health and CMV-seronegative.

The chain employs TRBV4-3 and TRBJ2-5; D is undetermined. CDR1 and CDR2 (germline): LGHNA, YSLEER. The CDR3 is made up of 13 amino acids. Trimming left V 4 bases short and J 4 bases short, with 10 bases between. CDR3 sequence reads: CASSPSPGETQYF. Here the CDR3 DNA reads TGCGCCAGCAGCCCTTCTCCGGGAGAGACCCAGTACTTC.

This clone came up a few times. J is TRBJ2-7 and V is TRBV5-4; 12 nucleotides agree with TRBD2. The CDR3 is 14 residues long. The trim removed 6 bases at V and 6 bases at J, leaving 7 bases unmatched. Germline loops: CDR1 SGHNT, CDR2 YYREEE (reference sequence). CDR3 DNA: TGTGCCAGCAAACCTAGCGGGGGGGCCTCCGAGCAGTACTTC. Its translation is CASKPSGGASEQYF. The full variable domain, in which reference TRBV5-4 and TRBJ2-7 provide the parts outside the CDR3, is ETGVTQSPTHLIKTRGQQVTLRCSSQSGHNTVSWYQQALGQGPQFIFQYYREEENGRGNFPPRFSGLQFPNYSSELNVNALELDDSALYLCASKPSGGASEQYFGPGTRLTVT.

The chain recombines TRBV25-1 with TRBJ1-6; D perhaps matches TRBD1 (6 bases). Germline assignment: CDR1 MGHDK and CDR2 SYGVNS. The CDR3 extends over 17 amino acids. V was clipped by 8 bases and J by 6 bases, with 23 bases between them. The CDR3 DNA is TGTGCCAGCTCCCTCGGAACAGGGCCTCTGGGTAATTCACCCCTCCACTTT. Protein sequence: CASSLGTGPLGNSPLHF.

CDR3 bases: TGCGCCAGCAGCTTGGTTCTAGCGGGGGCCAGCTCCTACAATGAGCAGTTCTTC. Translation gives CASSLVLAGASSYNEQFF. V is TRBV5-1 and J is TRBJ2-1, with 10 bases that match TRBD2. J was trimmed by 0 bases and V by 0 bases; bases with no gene match: 6. CDR1 is SGHRS and CDR2 is YFSETQ in the germline V gene. The CDR3 is made up of 18 amino acids.

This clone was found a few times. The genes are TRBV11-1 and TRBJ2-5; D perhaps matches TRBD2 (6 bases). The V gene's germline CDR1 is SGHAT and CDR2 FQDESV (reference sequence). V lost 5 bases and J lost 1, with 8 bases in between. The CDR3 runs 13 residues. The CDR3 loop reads CASSPGLQETQYF. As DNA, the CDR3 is TGTGCCAGCAGCCCGGGACTCCAAGAGACCCAGTACTTC.

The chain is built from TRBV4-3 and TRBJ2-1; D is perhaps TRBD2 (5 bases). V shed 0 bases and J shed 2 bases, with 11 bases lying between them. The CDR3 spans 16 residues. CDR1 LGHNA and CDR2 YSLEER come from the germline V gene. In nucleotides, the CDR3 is TGCGCCAGCAGCCAAGATCTCGAGGGAACCTACAATGAGCAGTTCTTC. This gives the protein CASSQDLEGTYNEQFF.

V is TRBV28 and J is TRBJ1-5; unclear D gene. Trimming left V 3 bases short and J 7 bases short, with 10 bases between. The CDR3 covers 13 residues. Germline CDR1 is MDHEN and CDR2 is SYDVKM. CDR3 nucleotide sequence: TGTGCCAGCAGTTTTTCCCCCGGGCAGCCCCAGCATTTT. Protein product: CASSFSPGQPQHF.

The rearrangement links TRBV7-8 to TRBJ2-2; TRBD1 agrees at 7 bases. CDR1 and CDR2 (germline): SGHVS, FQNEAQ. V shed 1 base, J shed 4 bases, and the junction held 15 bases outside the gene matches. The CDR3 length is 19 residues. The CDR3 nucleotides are TGTGCCAGCAGCTTAGGACAGGGATCCTATCAATTACTCACCGGGGAGCTGTTTTTT. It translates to CASSLGQGSYQLLTGELFF. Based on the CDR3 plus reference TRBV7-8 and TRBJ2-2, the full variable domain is GAGVSQSPRYKVAKRGQDVALRCDPISGHVSLFWYQQALGQGPEFLTYFQNEAQLDKSGLPSDRFFAERPEGSVSTLKIQRTQQEDSAVYLCASSLGQGSYQLLTGELFFGEGSRLTVL.

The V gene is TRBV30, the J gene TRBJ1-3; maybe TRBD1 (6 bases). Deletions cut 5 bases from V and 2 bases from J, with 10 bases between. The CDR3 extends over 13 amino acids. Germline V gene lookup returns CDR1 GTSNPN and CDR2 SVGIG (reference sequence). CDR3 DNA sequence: TGTGCCTGGGCCTACAGGGCTGGAAACACCATATATTTT. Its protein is CAWAYRAGNTIYF.

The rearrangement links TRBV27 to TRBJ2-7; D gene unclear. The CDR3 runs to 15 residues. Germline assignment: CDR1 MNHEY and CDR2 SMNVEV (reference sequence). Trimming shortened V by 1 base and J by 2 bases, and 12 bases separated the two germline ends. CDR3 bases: TGTGCCAGCAGTTTATTCCCCGACAATCCCTACGAGCAGTACTTC. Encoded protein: CASSLFPDNPYEQYF.

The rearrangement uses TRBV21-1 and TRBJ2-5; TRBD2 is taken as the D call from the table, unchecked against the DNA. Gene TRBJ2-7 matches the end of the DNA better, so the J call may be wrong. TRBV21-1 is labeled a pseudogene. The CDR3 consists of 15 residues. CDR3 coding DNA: TGTGCCAGCAGCAAAGGCTTCGGGGTTGCCTACGAGCAGTACTTC. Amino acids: CASSKGFGVAYEQYF.

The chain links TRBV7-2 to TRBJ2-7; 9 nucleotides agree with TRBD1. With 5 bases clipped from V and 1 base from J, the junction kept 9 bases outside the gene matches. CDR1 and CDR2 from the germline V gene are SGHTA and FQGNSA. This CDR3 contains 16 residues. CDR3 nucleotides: TGTGCCAGCAGCCATCAGGGGACAGGGTGGTCCTACGAGCAGTACTTC. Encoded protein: CASSHQGTGWSYEQYF.

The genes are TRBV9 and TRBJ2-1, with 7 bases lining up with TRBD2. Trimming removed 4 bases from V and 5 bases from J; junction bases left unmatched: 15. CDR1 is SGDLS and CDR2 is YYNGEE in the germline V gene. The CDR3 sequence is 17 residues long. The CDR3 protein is CASSPDKRTRGDNEQFF. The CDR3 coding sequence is TGTGCCAGCAGCCCGGACAAGAGGACTCGGGGGGACAATGAGCAGTTCTTC.

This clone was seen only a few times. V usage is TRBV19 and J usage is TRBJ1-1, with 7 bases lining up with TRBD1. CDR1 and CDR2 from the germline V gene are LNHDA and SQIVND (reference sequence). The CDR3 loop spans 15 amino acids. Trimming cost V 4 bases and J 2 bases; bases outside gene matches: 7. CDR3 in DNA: TGTGCCAGTAGTACTTTGCGAGGGGGCAACACTGAAGCTTTCTTT. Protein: CASSTLRGGNTEAFF.

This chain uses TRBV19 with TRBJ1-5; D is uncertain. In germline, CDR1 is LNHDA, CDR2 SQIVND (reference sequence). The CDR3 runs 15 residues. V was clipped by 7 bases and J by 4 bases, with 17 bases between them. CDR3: CASKPDGILNQPQHF. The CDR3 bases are TGTGCCAGTAAACCCGACGGGATCCTAAATCAGCCCCAGCATTTT.

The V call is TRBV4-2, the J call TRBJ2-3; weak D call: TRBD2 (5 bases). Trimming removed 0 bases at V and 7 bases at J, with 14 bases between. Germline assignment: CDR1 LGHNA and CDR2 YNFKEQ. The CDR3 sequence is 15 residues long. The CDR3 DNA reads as TGTGCCAGCAGCCAAGAGATGGGAGCCCCGTATACGCAGTATTTT. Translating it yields CASSQEMGAPYTQYF.

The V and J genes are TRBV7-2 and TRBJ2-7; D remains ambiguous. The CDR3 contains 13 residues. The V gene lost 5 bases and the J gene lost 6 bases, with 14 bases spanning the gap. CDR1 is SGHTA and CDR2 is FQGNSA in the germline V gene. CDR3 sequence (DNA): TGTGCCAGCAGCCAAACCCCCCAGATCGAGCAGTACTTC. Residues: CASSQTPQIEQYF.

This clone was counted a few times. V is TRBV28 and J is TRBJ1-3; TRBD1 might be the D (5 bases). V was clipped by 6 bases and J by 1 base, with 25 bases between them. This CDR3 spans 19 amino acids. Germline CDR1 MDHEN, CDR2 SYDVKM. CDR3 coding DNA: TGTGCCAGCAGCAACTCCGGGACTGCCTTAAAATGGTCTGGAAACACCATATATTTT. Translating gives CASSNSGTALKWSGNTIYF.

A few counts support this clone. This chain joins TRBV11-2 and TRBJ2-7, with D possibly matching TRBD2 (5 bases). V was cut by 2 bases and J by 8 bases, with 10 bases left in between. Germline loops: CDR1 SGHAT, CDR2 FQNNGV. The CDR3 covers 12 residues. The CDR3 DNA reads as TGTGCCAGCAGCTTAAGAGGGAACAAGCAGTACTTC. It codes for CASSLRGNKQYF.

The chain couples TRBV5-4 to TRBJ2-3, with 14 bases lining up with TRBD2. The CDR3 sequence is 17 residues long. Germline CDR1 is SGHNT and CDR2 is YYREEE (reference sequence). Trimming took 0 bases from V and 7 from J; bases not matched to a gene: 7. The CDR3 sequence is CASSLAGTSGRGYTQYF. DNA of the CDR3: TGTGCCAGCAGCTTGGCCGGGACTAGCGGGAGAGGGTATACGCAGTATTTT.

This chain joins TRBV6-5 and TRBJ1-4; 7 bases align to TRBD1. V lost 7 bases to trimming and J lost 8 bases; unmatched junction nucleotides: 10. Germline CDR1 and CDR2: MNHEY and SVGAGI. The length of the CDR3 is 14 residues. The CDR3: CASMASGGKEKLFF. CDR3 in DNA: TGTGCCAGCATGGCCTCAGGGGGGAAGGAAAAACTGTTTTTT.

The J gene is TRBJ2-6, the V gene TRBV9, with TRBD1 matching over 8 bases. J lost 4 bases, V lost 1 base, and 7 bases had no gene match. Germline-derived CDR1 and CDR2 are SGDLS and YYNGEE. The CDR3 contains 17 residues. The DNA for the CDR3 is TGTGCCAGCAGCGTACAGGGGGCCGTACGGGGGGCCAACGTCCTGACTTTC. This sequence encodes CASSVQGAVRGANVLTF.

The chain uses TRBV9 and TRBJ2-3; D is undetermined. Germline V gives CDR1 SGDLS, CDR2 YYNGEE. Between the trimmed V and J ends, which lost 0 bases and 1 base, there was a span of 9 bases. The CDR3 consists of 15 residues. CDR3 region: CASSVVVQGTDTQYF. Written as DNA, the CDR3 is TGTGCCAGCAGCGTAGTAGTCCAGGGCACAGATACGCAGTATTTT.

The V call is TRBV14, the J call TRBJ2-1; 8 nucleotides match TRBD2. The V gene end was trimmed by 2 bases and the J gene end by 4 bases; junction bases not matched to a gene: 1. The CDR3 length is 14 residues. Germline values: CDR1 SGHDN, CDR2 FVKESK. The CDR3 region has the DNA TGTGCCAGCAGCCAATCGGGAGGGTACAATGAGCAGTTCTTC. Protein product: CASSQSGGYNEQFF.

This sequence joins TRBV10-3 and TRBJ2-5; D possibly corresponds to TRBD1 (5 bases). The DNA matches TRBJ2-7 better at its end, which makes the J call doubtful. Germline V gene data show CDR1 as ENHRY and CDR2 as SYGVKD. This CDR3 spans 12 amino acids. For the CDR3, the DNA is TGTGCCATCAGTGACAGGGCCTACGAGCAGTACTTC. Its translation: CAISDRAYEQYF.

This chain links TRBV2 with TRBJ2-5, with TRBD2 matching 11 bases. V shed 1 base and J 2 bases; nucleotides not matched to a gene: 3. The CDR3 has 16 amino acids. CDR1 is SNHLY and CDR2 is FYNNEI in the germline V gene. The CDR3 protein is CASSEEIAGGQETQYF. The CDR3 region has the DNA TGTGCCAGCAGTGAAGAGATAGCGGGAGGGCAAGAGACCCAGTACTTC.

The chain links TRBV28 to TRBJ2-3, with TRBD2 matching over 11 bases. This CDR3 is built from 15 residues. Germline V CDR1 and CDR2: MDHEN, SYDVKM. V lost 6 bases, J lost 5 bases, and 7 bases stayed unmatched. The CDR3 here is CASRPGLAGRDTQYF. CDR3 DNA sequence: TGTGCCAGCAGGCCCGGACTAGCGGGTCGAGATACGCAGTATTTT.